Following are 30 T cell receptor beta chains from one sample sequenced in a study of identical twins. TCRdb reprocessed the 5' RACE reads via MiXCR and lists one record per CDR3 protein. This table has about 720,000 distinct CDR3 sequences, about 20% appearing once. The same sample was also studied in work on T cells expressing NK-cell markers.

Input material: PBMCs. The receptors were gathered from a woman in her late teens or twenties in good health.

This clonotype was counted a few times. The gene calls are TRBV3-1 and TRBJ2-4, with TRBD1 identical over 12 bases. This CDR3 is 16 amino acids long. The germline gives CDR1 LGHDT, CDR2 YNNKEL (reference sequence). Losses at the gene ends were 4 bases for V and 4 bases for J; bases not matched to a gene: 5. The CDR3 bases are TGTGCCAGCAGCCCCCGGGACAGGGGGCATAAAAACATTCAGTACTTC. Translated, it gives CASSPRDRGHKNIQYF.

The genes are TRBV9 and TRBJ2-7, with TRBD1 as a possible D gene (6 bases). CDR3 size: 15 residues. Germline values: CDR1 SGDLS, CDR2 YYNGEE. Between the trimmed V and J ends, which lost 3 bases and 6 bases, there was a span of 19 bases. The CDR3 DNA reads as TGTGCCAGCAGCGCCCCAGGGGTTTCACCTCTCGAGCAGTACTTC. The encoded protein is CASSAPGVSPLEQYF.

The genes are TRBV7-2 and TRBJ2-1; a possible D gene is TRBD1 (9 bases). The CDR3 runs 16 residues. CDR1 is SGHTA, CDR2 FQGNSA, per germline. Trimming stripped 5 bases from V and 5 bases from J, with 19 bases between. The CDR3 bases are TGTGCCAGCAGCACAGGGACAGGGCGGGGGGACAATGAGCAGTTCTTC. Its protein is CASSTGTGRGDNEQFF. The full variable domain, completed using reference TRBV7-2 and TRBJ2-1, is GAGVSQSPSNKVTEKGKDVELRCDPISGHTALYWYRQSLGQGLEFLIYFQGNSAPDKSGLPSDRFSAERTGGSVSTLTIQRTQQEDSAVYLCASSTGTGRGDNEQFFGPGTRLTVL.

The chain carries TRBV27 and TRBJ1-6; D is possibly TRBD1 (5 bases). Trimming stripped 8 bases from V and 10 bases from J, with 15 bases between. Germline CDR1 MNHEY, CDR2 SMNVEV (reference sequence). This CDR3 spans 13 amino acids. CDR3 sequence: CASGPIGESPLHF. In nucleotides, the CDR3 is TGTGCCAGCGGACCTATAGGGGAATCACCCCTCCACTTT.

The V call is TRBV7-2, the J call TRBJ2-2; D could derive from TRBD1 or TRBD2 (6 bases each). The ends were cut back, 5 bases at V and 3 bases at J, with 13 bases in the middle. This CDR3 is built from 15 residues. Per germline, CDR1 SGHTA and CDR2 FQGNSA. CDR3 sequence: CASSPYREDTGELFF. DNA for the CDR3: TGTGCCAGCAGCCCCTACAGGGAGGACACCGGGGAGCTGTTTTTT.

The table lists this clonotype with a few counts. The chain couples TRBV6-2 or TRBV6-3 to TRBJ2-1, with 14 bases identical to TRBD2. V shed 0 bases and J 9 bases; nucleotides not matched to a gene: 13. Germline V gives CDR1 MNHEY, CDR2 SVGEGT. The CDR3 is made up of 19 amino acids. The chain's CDR3 is CASSYSPGLAGAPIGEQFF. In DNA, the CDR3 is TGTGCCAGCAGTTACTCGCCGGGACTAGCGGGAGCCCCAATAGGTGAGCAGTTCTTC.

The chain recombines TRBV6-2 or TRBV6-3 with TRBJ2-1; no firm D call. Looked up from germline, CDR1 is MNHEY and CDR2 is SVGEGT. This CDR3 is built from 16 residues. V was pared by 7 bases and J by 7 bases, with 23 bases between. CDR3 bases: TGTGCCAGCAAACCAGGATCTAGAACGAAGGCAAATGAGCAGTTCTTC. It specifies CASKPGSRTKANEQFF.

This chain joins TRBV6-5 and TRBJ2-3; 7 nucleotides line up with TRBD1. In germline, CDR1 is MNHEY, CDR2 SVGAGI. This CDR3 has 13 amino acids. The ends lost 0 bases at V and 7 bases at J; junction bases unmatched: 1. The CDR3 region has the DNA TGTGCCAGCAGTTACTCGAGGGGGCATACGCAGTATTTT. Residues: CASSYSRGHTQYF.

This clonotype was counted at least ten times. The V gene is TRBV12-3 or TRBV12-4, the J gene TRBJ2-1; unclear D gene. V shed 7 bases and J shed 0 bases, with 1 base lying between them. This CDR3 contains 11 residues. For the CDR3, the DNA is TGTGCCAGCAACTCCTACAATGAGCAGTTCTTC. This codes for CASNSYNEQFF.

The chain carries TRBV11-2 and TRBJ2-5, with TRBD2 matching over 11 bases. The CDR3 runs 16 residues. V lost 5 bases and J lost 4; bases outside the gene matches: 9. Germline-derived CDR1 and CDR2 are SGHAT and FQNNGV. For the CDR3, the DNA is TGTGCCAGCAGCCCCCGAAGTAGCGGGGGGGCAGAGACCCAGTACTTC. Encoded protein: CASSPRSSGGAETQYF.

The J gene is TRBJ1-2, the V gene TRBV9; TRBD1 is a possible D gene (6 bases). The length of the CDR3 is 13 residues. The germline CDR1 and CDR2 sequences are SGDLS and YYNGEE. V lost 3 bases to trimming and J lost 2 bases, with 8 bases between them. CDR3 amino acids: CASSEGQNYGYTF. CDR3 in DNA: TGTGCCAGCAGCGAAGGACAGAACTATGGCTACACCTTC.

The chain joins TRBV6-5 to TRBJ1-3; D not resolved. The V gene lost 4 bases and the J gene lost 4 bases, with 8 bases spanning the gap. This CDR3 is 13 amino acids long. Per the germline V gene, CDR1 is MNHEY and CDR2 is SVGAGI. CDR3 sequence reads: CASSSALGNTIYF. The CDR3 coding sequence is TGTGCCAGCAGTTCGGCTTTAGGAAACACCATATATTTT.

CDR3 loop: CASSKRRAYTDTQYF. The CDR3 region has the DNA TGTGCCAGTAGTAAAAGAAGAGCCTACACAGATACGCAGTATTTT. V and J are TRBV19 and TRBJ2-3; D gene ambiguous. This CDR3 is 15 amino acids long. Trimming removed 4 bases from V and 2 bases from J, with 13 bases in between. CDR1 and CDR2 from the germline V gene are LNHDA and SQIVND (reference sequence).

This clonotype has at least ten counts. This chain connects TRBV15 to TRBJ2-3; D unclear. The germline V gene encodes CDR1 LNHNV and CDR2 YYDKDF (reference sequence). Trimming removed 0 bases at V and 2 bases at J, with 3 bases between. CDR3 length equals 13 residues. The CDR3 DNA follows: TGTGCCACCAGCAGAGACTTCACAGATACGCAGTATTTT. Translated: CATSRDFTDTQYF.

The chain links TRBV5-1 to TRBJ2-7; TRBD2 matches 10 bases. The ends lost 0 bases at V and 3 bases at J; junction bases unmatched: 6. Germline CDR1 SGHRS, CDR2 YFSETQ. CDR3 length: 16 amino acids. The chain's CDR3 is CASSLVSGGTHYEQYF. The CDR3 DNA reads TGCGCCAGCAGCTTGGTTAGCGGGGGGACCCACTACGAGCAGTACTTC.

The rearrangement uses TRBV20-1 and TRBJ1-5; TRBD1 agrees at 12 bases. This CDR3 has 16 amino acids. V was clipped by 3 bases and J by 6 bases; unmatched bases: 9. CDR1 DFQATT and CDR2 SNEGSKA come from the germline V gene (reference sequence). As DNA, the CDR3 is TGCAGTGCTAGTTCGGGACAGGGGGCGCGGTCTCAGCCCCAGCATTTT. Translated: CSASSGQGARSQPQHF.

This clonotype was observed a handful of times. The chain carries TRBV3-1 and TRBJ2-7; D is possibly TRBD1 or TRBD2 (5 bases each). This CDR3 has 14 amino acids. V lost 6 bases and J lost 3, with 15 bases in between. Germline V gene lookup returns CDR1 LGHDT and CDR2 YNNKEL (reference sequence). The CDR3 reads CASSGTQRGYEQYF. CDR3 coding DNA: TGTGCCAGCAGTGGGACCCAGAGGGGCTACGAGCAGTACTTC.

This chain connects TRBV6-1 to TRBJ2-1, with TRBD2 identical over 11 bases. CDR1 and CDR2 (germline): MNHNS, SASEGT. V was clipped by 2 bases and J by 8 bases; unmatched bases: 5. The CDR3 loop spans 15 amino acids. CDR3 coding DNA: TGTGCCAGCAGTGAAAATAGCGGGGGGGCCTATGAGCAGTTCTTC. Translating it yields CASSENSGGAYEQFF.

A few counts support this clonotype. V usage is TRBV25-1 and J usage is TRBJ2-1; the match to TRBD2 covers 8 bases. The CDR3 consists of 14 residues. The ends lost 6 bases at V and 6 bases at J; junction bases unmatched: 7. Germline CDR1 MGHDK, CDR2 SYGVNS. The CDR3: CASRGTSGPNEQFF. For the CDR3, the DNA is TGTGCCAGCAGAGGGACTAGTGGCCCCAATGAGCAGTTCTTC.

This clonotype was recorded a few times. V gene TRBV27 combines with J gene TRBJ1-4; no clear D gene. CDR1 is MNHEY, CDR2 SMNVEV, per germline (reference sequence). The CDR3 runs 14 residues. Trimming removed 0 bases at V and 5 bases at J, with 7 bases between. For the CDR3, the DNA is TGTGCCAGCAGTTTATCCCCGGGGAATGAAAAACTGTTTTTT. Amino acid sequence: CASSLSPGNEKLFF.

This clonotype was seen a few times. The rearrangement joins TRBV20-1 to TRBJ1-2, with 8 positions matching TRBD1. The CDR3 has 14 residues. Germline CDR1 reads DFQATT; CDR2 reads SNEGSKA (reference sequence). V shed 6 bases, J shed 2 bases, and the junction held 8 bases outside the gene matches. As DNA, the CDR3 is TGCAGTGCCCAGCCGCCAGGGGGCAACTATGGCTACACCTTC. It specifies CSAQPPGGNYGYTF.

The sample holds a few counts of this clonotype. The V call is TRBV15, the J call TRBJ2-7, with TRBD1 matching over 7 bases. Per the germline V gene, CDR1 is LNHNV and CDR2 is YYDKDF (reference sequence). The CDR3 runs to 14 residues. V was pared by 6 bases and J by 2 bases, with 7 bases of the junction left unmatched. The DNA for the CDR3 is TGTGCCACCAGTCCCGGGACAGCGGCCTACGAGCAGTACTTC. This encodes CATSPGTAAYEQYF.

The chain couples TRBV6-2 or TRBV6-3 to TRBJ2-4; D is uncertain. V lost 3 bases, J lost 0 bases, and 15 bases lay in between. Germline V gives CDR1 MNHEY, CDR2 SVGEGT. This CDR3 comprises 17 residues. CDR3 in amino acids: CASSYFGRGVAKNIQYF. The CDR3 region has the DNA TGTGCCAGCAGTTATTTTGGGCGCGGTGTAGCCAAAAACATTCAGTACTTC.

The chain has TRBV7-6 and TRBJ2-1; no clear D. This CDR3 contains 13 residues. With 0 bases removed from V and 9 bases from J, the gap between germline ends came to 9 bases. CDR1 and CDR2 (germline): SGHVS, FNYEAQ. CDR3 in amino acids: CASSLAGYGEQFF. CDR3 bases: TGTGCCAGCAGCTTAGCGGGATACGGTGAGCAGTTCTTC.

This clonotype was counted a few times. This sequence joins TRBV5-1 and TRBJ1-6, with a possible D match to TRBD1 (5 bases). The CDR3 length is 16 residues. The germline V gene encodes CDR1 SGHRS and CDR2 YFSETQ. V lost 4 bases and J lost 9, with 20 bases in between. The CDR3 reads CASSAWTSREGSPLHF. The CDR3 DNA reads TGCGCCAGCAGCGCGTGGACATCCCGCGAGGGTTCACCCCTCCACTTT.

This clonotype was seen repeatedly, ten times or more. The J gene is TRBJ2-1, the V gene TRBV12-3 or TRBV12-4; no reliable D call. This CDR3 has 13 residues. Deletions cut 6 bases from V and 7 bases from J, with 13 bases between. CDR3 DNA: TGTGCCAGCAGCCTCGTTGTAGGGAATGAGCAGTTCTTC. This gives the protein CASSLVVGNEQFF.

The genes are TRBV12-3 or TRBV12-4 and TRBJ2-3; 14 bases match TRBD2. The V and J ends lost 6 bases and 5 bases, in that order; junction bases with no gene match: 7. The length of the CDR3 is 16 residues. CDR3 nucleotide sequence: TGTGCCAGCAGGCCGCGACTAGCGGGGGGGATAGATACGCAGTATTTT. Residues: CASRPRLAGGIDTQYF.

This clonotype has only a few counts. V and J are TRBV7-3 and TRBJ1-4, with D unresolved. Trimming took off 6 bases at V and 8 bases at J, with 13 bases between the two ends. The CDR3 is 13 residues long. The germline gives CDR1 SGHTA, CDR2 FQGTGA. CDR3 sequence reads: CASSSPTGEKLFF. CDR3 DNA sequence: TGTGCCAGCAGTTCCCCGACGGGCGAAAAACTGTTTTTT.

The CDR3: CSVAQGQAYEQYF. The CDR3 DNA reads as TGCAGCGTTGCGCAGGGGCAAGCCTACGAGCAGTACTTC. This chain links TRBV29-1 with TRBJ2-7, with D possibly TRBD1 on 6 matching bases. Germline V lookup: CDR1 SQVTM, CDR2 ANQGSEA. There are 13 residues in the CDR3. The V end lost 4 bases, the J end lost 2 bases, and 12 bases lay between the germline ends.

This clonotype was counted a few times. The chain is built from TRBV7-9 and TRBJ2-2; 7 nucleotides align to TRBD1. V shed 5 bases and J 1 base; nucleotides not matched to a gene: 4. There are 15 residues in the CDR3. Germline loops: CDR1 SEHNR, CDR2 FQNEAQ (reference sequence). DNA for the CDR3: TGTGCCAGCAGCCGACAGGGCGTGAACACCGGGGAGCTGTTTTTT. Encoded protein: CASSRQGVNTGELFF.